These 29 T cell receptor beta chains were all obtained from the same sample, sequenced in a study of type 1 and type 2 diabetes patients (dated by TCRdb to 2015 to 2016). The instrument was an Illumina MiSeq. For TCRbeta CDR3 amplification, the template was genomic DNA taken from the sorted T cell subsets. Multiplex PCR with 30 forward and 13 reverse primers amplified the TCRbeta CDR3 region. Starting from the raw public reads, TCRdb applied fastp trimming at Q25, assembled clones with MiXCR and retained in-frame beta chains. Under each unique CDR3 protein, matching rows form one entry showing the most common genes and DNA. In this sample the table shows 250,000 or so distinct CDR3 sequences, around 47% of which occur a single time. The ten largest clones add up to roughly 13% of the sample. Sequences were obtained from peripheral blood mononuclear cells (PBMCs). The origin of the receptors is a man aged 18 to 35 with type 2 diabetes.

This clonotype has a handful of counts. This chain uses TRBV25-1 with TRBJ2-3; D might be TRBD1 (5 bases). The CDR3 loop spans 14 amino acids. Trimming took off 3 bases at V and 4 bases at J, with 11 bases between the two ends. Germline CDR1 is MGHDK and CDR2 is SYGVNS. CDR3 DNA sequence: TGTGCCAGCAGTGACTCCAGGGTACCAGATACGCAGTATTTT. As protein: CASSDSRVPDTQYF.

The chain recombines TRBV5-1 with TRBJ2-7, with D possibly called TRBD1 or TRBD2 (5 bases each). This CDR3 has 15 amino acids. Germline lookup yields CDR1 SGHRS and CDR2 YFSETQ. The V end was cut by 4 bases, the J end by 4 bases, with 18 bases between. The CDR3 DNA sequence: TGCGCCAGCAGCCAAGGGACGGGAAGACGTTACGAGCAGTACTTC. Translated: CASSQGTGRRYEQYF.

In this sample, this clonotype turned up a few times. This sequence joins TRBV27 and TRBJ2-1, with 7 positions matching TRBD2. The V gene end was trimmed by 2 bases and the J gene end by 6 bases; junction bases not matched to a gene: 7. This CDR3 has 15 amino acids. CDR1 is MNHEY and CDR2 is SMNVEV in the germline V gene (reference sequence). The CDR3 DNA reads TGTGCCAGCAGTTTAGGGACTACCCCCTCCAATGAGCAGTTCTTC. It translates to CASSLGTTPSNEQFF.

The chain uses TRBV10-3 and TRBJ2-7, with 9 bases fitting TRBD1. The trim removed 4 bases at V and 1 base at J, leaving 5 bases unmatched. The CDR3 spans 15 residues. In germline, CDR1 is ENHRY, CDR2 SYGVKD. The CDR3: CAISGAGTGSYEQYF. The DNA for the CDR3 is TGTGCCATCAGTGGCGCCGGGACAGGGTCCTACGAGCAGTACTTC.

This clonotype was detected only once. This chain links TRBV28 with TRBJ1-6; D not resolved. The V and J ends lost 11 bases and 7 bases respectively, with 15 bases between them. There are 13 residues in the CDR3. CDR1 MDHEN and CDR2 SYDVKM come from the germline V gene. The CDR3 nucleotides are TGTGCCCACTCGGGATTACTCAATTCACCCCTCCACTTT. This sequence encodes CAHSGLLNSPLHF.

This clonotype has more than one count but fewer than ten. The V call is TRBV7-3, the J call TRBJ1-6, with unresolved D. Germline CDR1 reads SGHTA; CDR2 reads FQGTGA. The CDR3 covers 13 residues. Deletions cut 5 bases from V and 4 bases from J, with 6 bases between. CDR3 protein: CASSPTYNSPLHF. As DNA, the CDR3 is TGTGCCAGCAGCCCGACATATAATTCACCCCTCCACTTT.

The chain recombines TRBV30 with TRBJ2-1; no reliable D call. Trimming took off 4 bases at V and 3 bases at J, with 4 bases between the two ends. This CDR3 comprises 11 residues. CDR1 and CDR2 from the germline V gene are GTSNPN and SVGIG (reference sequence). CDR3 in amino acids: CAWTSYNEQFF. The CDR3 nucleotides read TGTGCCTGGACGAGCTACAATGAGCAGTTCTTC.

To note about this clonotype: Its ends do not fully match the called genes, so a read error is possible. The chain links TRBV7-9 to TRBJ1-3; 8 bases are shared with TRBD1. This CDR3 contains 17 residues. The germline gives CDR1 SEHNR, CDR2 FQNEAQ (reference sequence). The DNA of the CDR3 is TGTGCCAGCAGCTTACGCAGGGGGCTAGGACCTGGAAACACCACATATTTT. It yields the protein CASSLRRGLGPGNTTYF. The whole variable domain, filled in from reference TRBV7-9 and TRBJ1-3, reads DTGVSQNPRHKITKRGQNVTFRCDPISEHNRLYWYRQTLGQGPEFLTYFQNEAQLEKSRLLSDRFSAERPKGSFSTLEIQRTEQGDSAMYLCASSLRRGLGPGNTTYFGEGSWLTVV.

This sequence joins TRBV30 and TRBJ2-7; the D is unclear. CDR3 length: 14 amino acids. CDR1 and CDR2 (germline): GTSNPN, SVGIG (reference sequence). Trimming pared 2 bases from V and 3 bases from J, leaving 14 bases between. The CDR3 sequence is CAWSSPGWIYEQYF. DNA of the CDR3: TGTGCCTGGAGTTCCCCAGGATGGATCTACGAGCAGTACTTC.

The chain uses TRBV9 and TRBJ2-1, with TRBD2 as a possible D gene (5 bases). Trimming pared 5 bases from V and 6 bases from J, leaving 18 bases between. Germline V CDR1 and CDR2: SGDLS, YYNGEE. This CDR3 has 15 residues. CDR3 protein: CASSHVGGGSNEQFF. CDR3 sequence (DNA): TGTGCCAGCAGTCACGTCGGAGGAGGAAGCAATGAGCAGTTCTTC.

This clonotype was found many times. The chain joins TRBV2 to TRBJ2-7, with a tentative D call TRBD2 (6 bases). Between the trimmed V and J ends, which lost 5 bases and 4 bases, there was a span of 12 bases. The CDR3 length is 13 residues. The germline V gene encodes CDR1 SNHLY and CDR2 FYNNEI. The CDR3 sequence is CASSLPGRYEQYF. The CDR3 DNA reads TGTGCCAGCAGTCTCCCAGGGAGGTACGAGCAGTACTTC.

The chain has TRBV20-1 and TRBJ2-1; D ambiguous. This CDR3 spans 12 amino acids. The germline V gene encodes CDR1 DFQATT and CDR2 SNEGSKA (reference sequence). V was cut by 6 bases and J by 3 bases, with 9 bases left in between. The CDR3 bases are TGCAGTGCCAACAAGCTCTACAATGAGCAGTTCTTC. Its translation: CSANKLYNEQFF.

The chain links TRBV20-1 to TRBJ2-7; weak D call: TRBD1 (6 bases). The CDR3 extends over 14 amino acids. Per the germline V gene, CDR1 is DFQATT and CDR2 is SNEGSKA (reference sequence). The V end lost 3 bases, the J end lost 2 bases, and 14 bases lay between the germline ends. The DNA of the CDR3 is TGCAGTGCTAGTCCCCAGGGGCGGGCCTACGAGCAGTACTTC. It codes for CSASPQGRAYEQYF.

This clonotype was observed once. A junction end diverges from the germline sequence, so it may reflect a read error. This chain joins TRBV19 and TRBJ2-1, with D uncertain. This CDR3 spans 12 amino acids. Looked up from germline, CDR1 is LNHDA and CDR2 is SQIVND (reference sequence). CDR3 in DNA: TGTGCCAGTAGTAATGAGTACAATGGGCAGTTCTTC. Residues: CASSNEYNGQFF.

The V gene is TRBV20-1, the J gene TRBJ2-7; TRBD1 matches 9 bases. V shed 3 bases and J 3 bases; nucleotides not matched to a gene: 9. Germline CDR1 reads DFQATT; CDR2 reads SNEGSKA (reference sequence). The CDR3 contains 15 residues. CDR3 DNA: TGCAGTGCTAGGGAATTGGACAGGGGCCTCTACGAGCAGTACTTC. Amino acids: CSARELDRGLYEQYF.

The chain uses TRBV7-3 and TRBJ2-7; no definite D call. This CDR3 spans 13 amino acids. Germline-derived CDR1 and CDR2 are SGHTA and FQGTGA. V was cut by 4 bases and J by 4 bases, with 11 bases left in between. This chain's CDR3 is CASSSVMGYEQYF. The CDR3 DNA reads as TGTGCCAGCAGCTCGGTAATGGGTTACGAGCAGTACTTC.

The chain employs TRBV6-2 or TRBV6-3 and TRBJ2-7; 7 bases are shared with TRBD2. Germline loops: CDR1 MNHEY, CDR2 SVGEGT. Unmatched junction bases numbered 9, after V lost 4 bases and J lost 0 bases. The CDR3 is 16 residues long. CDR3 sequence: CASSLGLLADSYEQYF. CDR3 DNA sequence: TGTGCCAGCAGTTTAGGGCTTCTAGCGGACTCCTACGAGCAGTACTTC.

This clonotype turned up a few times. The chain uses TRBV20-1 and TRBJ2-7, with D hard to call. This CDR3 comprises 14 residues. Germline CDR1 DFQATT, CDR2 SNEGSKA (reference sequence). The germline V and J ends were trimmed by 0 bases and 4 bases, with 13 bases remaining between them. CDR3 sequence: CSAREGLAGYEQYF. The CDR3 nucleotides read TGCAGTGCTAGAGAGGGATTGGCCGGGTACGAGCAGTACTTC.

The V call is TRBV7-2, the J call TRBJ1-1; D call uncertain. This CDR3 is 14 amino acids long. Looked up from germline, CDR1 is SGHTA and CDR2 is FQGNSA. The V end lost 5 bases, the J end lost 6 bases, and 16 bases lay between the germline ends. Written as DNA, the CDR3 is TGTGCCAGCAGCGAAACTGAGGTCCGGGCTGAAGCTTTCTTT. This encodes CASSETEVRAEAFF.

A few counts support this clonotype. The rearrangement joins TRBV6-6 to TRBJ2-1, with D unclear. CDR1 and CDR2 from the germline V gene are MNHNY and SVGAGI (reference sequence). The V end lost 5 bases, the J end lost 2 bases, and 16 bases lay between the germline ends. The CDR3 is 16 amino acids. This CDR3 is CASSPSIATAYNEQFF. CDR3 DNA sequence: TGTGCCAGCAGTCCATCCATTGCGACTGCCTACAATGAGCAGTTCTTC.

This clonotype showed up just once. The rearrangement uses TRBV6-2 or TRBV6-3 and TRBJ2-4; 7 nucleotides agree with TRBD1. In germline, CDR1 is MNHEY, CDR2 SVGEGT. This CDR3 is 16 amino acids long. Germline trimming cut 8 bases from V and 0 bases from J; bases unmatched to any gene: 10. The CDR3 sequence: CASGTARSLAKNIQYF. CDR3 coding DNA: TGTGCCAGCGGGACAGCTCGCTCTCTAGCCAAAAACATTCAGTACTTC.

The chain has TRBV25-1 and TRBJ2-7, with 9 bases matching TRBD1. Trimming at V came to 2 bases and at J to 0 bases, leaving 8 bases not matched to a gene. CDR3 size: 17 residues. Germline assignment: CDR1 MGHDK and CDR2 SYGVNS. The DNA of the CDR3 is TGTGCCAGCAGTGAAGAAGCCGGGACAGGGTTCTCCTACGAGCAGTACTTC. The encoded protein is CASSEEAGTGFSYEQYF.

The table lists this clonotype with a few counts. The rearrangement joins TRBV12-3 or TRBV12-4 to TRBJ2-1, with unresolved D. This CDR3 is built from 15 residues. Trimming left V 3 bases short and J 0 bases short, with 9 bases between. The CDR3 nucleotides are TGTGCCAGCAGTTTCTTCCCGAGCTCCTACAATGAGCAGTTCTTC. Amino acid sequence: CASSFFPSSYNEQFF.

This clonotype appeared many times. The CDR3 loop reads CASSANYEQYF. For the CDR3, the DNA is TGTGCCAGCAGTGCCAACTACGAGCAGTACTTC. The chain recombines TRBV2 with TRBJ2-7; D unclear. Per the germline V gene, CDR1 is SNHLY and CDR2 is FYNNEI. The CDR3 covers 11 residues. The V gene lost 4 bases and the J gene lost 3 bases, with 4 bases spanning the gap.

This clonotype was counted between two and nine times. The chain employs TRBV24-1 and TRBJ2-2, with D perhaps matching TRBD2 (6 bases). Per germline, CDR1 KGHDR and CDR2 SFDVKD. The CDR3 extends over 12 amino acids. Trimming removed 7 bases from V and 8 bases from J, with 10 bases in between. CDR3 protein: CATSHGGGELFF. The CDR3 DNA sequence: TGTGCCACCAGCCACGGGGGAGGGGAGCTGTTTTTT.

The CDR3 spells CASSLEGMVGYTF. CDR3 in DNA: TGTGCCAGCAGCTTGGAAGGAATGGTCGGCTACACCTTC. The gene calls are TRBV5-6 and TRBJ1-2; no definite D call. CDR1 is SGHDT and CDR2 is YYEEEE in the germline V gene. V gave up 0 bases and J gave up 8 bases, with 11 bases separating them. The CDR3 totals 13 residues.

The V call is TRBV12-3 or TRBV12-4, the J call TRBJ2-5; 9 bases align to TRBD2. The CDR3 is 16 amino acids. V lost 5 bases to trimming and J lost 2 bases; unmatched junction nucleotides: 9. The CDR3 spells CASSPTLAGVQETQYF. CDR3 DNA: TGTGCCAGCAGTCCCACCTTAGCGGGGGTGCAAGAGACCCAGTACTTC.

The chain combines TRBV10-3 with TRBJ1-2; TRBD1 is a possible D gene (5 bases). The ends were cut back, 3 bases at V and 4 bases at J, with 12 bases in the middle. Germline loops: CDR1 ENHRY, CDR2 SYGVKD. This CDR3 has 14 amino acids. The CDR3 region is CAISDSGFSYGYTF. Here the CDR3 DNA reads TGTGCCATCAGTGACTCAGGGTTCAGCTATGGCTACACCTTC.

This clonotype occurred a few times. V usage is TRBV20-1 and J usage is TRBJ2-1, with unresolved D. Per germline, CDR1 DFQATT and CDR2 SNEGSKA (reference sequence). Trimming took 0 bases from V and 2 from J, leaving 5 bases between them. CDR3 length: 13 amino acids. The chain's CDR3 is CSARDRTYNEQFF. DNA for the CDR3: TGCAGTGCTAGAGATCGGACCTACAATGAGCAGTTCTTC.